The rows below give T cell receptor beta chains drawn from one sample of a study of CD4+ T cells in melanoma. Profiling relied on immunoSEQ multiplex PCR, and the TCRdb table lists in-frame clones only, not all of them. The sample includes roughly 120,000 clones, roughly 90% of them seen just once. The material sequenced was peripheral blood. Receptors were obtained from a human donor with melanoma. Both conserved end residues are part of each CDR3. The D gene is left open where the match is weak. Rows give clone size only sometimes, using once, few, many, or a class for an expanded clone.

d_call j_call v_call clone_size cdr3_aa cdr3_nt
NA TRBJ1-1 TRBV5-1 NA CASSLDRVTEAFF TGCGCCAGCAGCTTGGACCGAGTTACTGAAGCTTTCTTT
NA TRBJ1-2 TRBV27 NA CASSLSGSGYGYTF TGTGCCAGCAGTTTATCGGGGTCCGGCTATGGCTACACCTTC
NA TRBJ2-3 TRBV7-3 NA CASSPGLSGTDAQYF TGTGCCAGCAGCCCTGGGCTGTCCGGCACAGATGCGCAGTATTTT
TRBD2 TRBJ2-1 TRBV19 NA CASSVAGDAYNEQFF TGTGCCAGTAGCGTAGCGGGAGATGCCTACAATGAGCAGTTCTTC
TRBD2 TRBJ2-7 TRBV5-1 NA CASSLRLAGSHDEQYF TGCGCCAGCAGCTTAAGGCTAGCGGGATCTCACGACGAGCAGTACTTC
NA TRBJ2-3 TRBV27 NA CASSFRPTPDTQYF TGTGCCAGCAGTTTCCGGCCCACCCCAGATACGCAGTATTTT
NA TRBJ1-5 TRBV7-6 NA CASSLRGAGQPQHF TGTGCCAGCAGCTTACGGGGGGCTGGACAGCCCCAGCATTTT
TRBD2 TRBJ2-3 TRBV7-9 NA CASSSSGLGGTDTQYF TGTGCCAGCAGCTCTAGCGGACTAGGCGGCACAGATACGCAGTATTTT
TRBD2 TRBJ2-5 TRBV5-4 NA CATNPKRGGTQETQYF TGTGCCACCAACCCTAAGCGGGGGGGTACCCAAGAGACCCAGTACTTC
NA TRBJ2-3 TRBV28 NA CASSRQDRSTDTQYF TGTGCCAGCAGTCGACAGGACAGAAGCACAGATACGCAGTATTTT
NA TRBJ2-1 TRBV4-3 NA CASSQVADTYNEQFF TGCGCCAGCAGCCAAGTTGCGGATACCTACAATGAGCAGTTCTTC
TRBD1 TRBJ1-5 TRBV7-2 NA CASRGTGGDQPQHF TGTGCCAGCAGGGGGACAGGAGGGGATCAGCCCCAGCATTTT
NA TRBJ2-3 TRBV6-5 NA CASSSGKPDTQYF TGTGCCAGCAGCTCAGGGAAACCAGATACGCAGTATTTT
TRBD1 TRBJ2-7 TRBV5-1 NA CASSSALGQAREQYF TGCGCCAGCAGTTCAGCTTTGGGACAGGCGCGGGAGCAGTACTTC
NA TRBJ2-7 TRBV10-3 NA CAISAGTLKQEQYF TGTGCCATCAGTGCCGGGACTCTGAAGCAGGAGCAGTACTTC
TRBD1 TRBJ1-6 TRBV28 NA CASSTSGTGSYELHF TGTGCCAGCAGTACTTCCGGGACAGGGAGTTATGAGCTCCACTTT
TRBD2 TRBJ2-1 TRBV30 NA CAWVGRAEQFF TGTGCCTGGGTAGGGAGGGCTGAGCAGTTCTTC
NA TRBJ1-2 TRBV2 NA CASSGDTNYGYTF TGTGCCAGCAGTGGAGACACAAACTATGGCTACACCTTC
NA TRBJ2-1 TRBV7-8 NA CASSLVSDEQFF TGTGCCAGCAGCCTAGTCTCCGATGAGCAGTTCTTC
NA TRBJ1-5 TRBV19 NA CASSILGSEQPQHF TGTGCCAGTAGTATATTGGGCTCTGAACAGCCCCAGCATTTT
TRBD1 TRBJ1-2 TRBV28 NA CASSPGTGVYGYTF TGTGCCAGCAGCCCCGGGACAGGGGTCTATGGCTACACCTTC
TRBD2 TRBJ2-1 TRBV5-1 NA CASSLARGVHNEQFF TGCGCCAGCAGCTTGGCGCGGGGGGTCCACAATGAGCAGTTCTTC
TRBD2 TRBJ2-1 TRBV6-1 NA CASSEGTSGRARSYNEQFF TGTGCCAGCAGTGAAGGGACTAGCGGGAGGGCCAGGTCCTACAATGAGCAGTTCTTC
NA TRBJ2-7 TRBV4-3 NA CASSQELQEHYEQYF TGCGCCAGCAGCCAAGAACTACAGGAACACTACGAGCAGTACTTC
TRBD1 TRBJ2-7 TRBV19 NA CASSIYGDRDDEQYF TGTGCCAGTAGTATTTATGGGGACAGGGATGACGAGCAGTACTTC
TRBD2 TRBJ2-3 TRBV2 NA CASRRLAGGTDTQYF TGTGCCAGCAGGCGCCTAGCGGGAGGCACAGATACGCAGTATTTT
TRBD1 TRBJ1-1 TRBV5-1 NA CASSQQGLNTEAFF TGCGCCAGCAGCCAACAGGGGCTGAACACTGAAGCTTTCTTT
NA TRBJ2-1 TRBV28 NA CASRQLAGNEQFF TGTGCCAGCAGGCAGCTTGCTGGGAATGAGCAGTTCTTC
TRBD1 TRBJ1-5 TRBV29-1 NA CSVSTGTVNQPQHF TGCAGCGTTTCCACCGGGACAGTGAATCAGCCCCAGCATTTT
NA TRBJ2-7 TRBV4-2 NA CASSQDSLTYEQYF TGTGCCAGCAGCCAAGATTCACTTACCTACGAGCAGTACTTC
NA TRBJ1-3 TRBV19 once CASQGGGNTIYF TGTGCCAGCCAGGGTGGCGGAAACACCATATATTTT
TRBD2 TRBJ2-3 TRBV7-3 NA CASSRTSGGAGDTQYF TGTGCCAGCAGCCGGACTAGCGGGGGGGCCGGGGATACGCAGTATTTT
TRBD2 TRBJ2-7 TRBV7-9 NA CASRPTSGNLNEQYF TGTGCCAGCAGGCCTACTAGCGGGAATCTAAACGAGCAGTACTTC
TRBD1 TRBJ1-6 TRBV19 NA CASRGQGDSPLHF TGTGCCAGTAGGGGACAGGGTGATTCACCCCTCCACTTT
TRBD1 TRBJ1-3 TRBV28 NA CASSGQGEPIYF TGTGCCAGCTCGGGACAGGGGGAACCCATATATTTT
NA TRBJ2-7 TRBV5-1 NA CASSLALARNEQYF TGCGCCAGCAGCTTGGCCCTCGCCCGGAACGAGCAGTACTTC
NA TRBJ1-6 TRBV7-3 NA CASSLQGSGNSPLHF TGTGCCAGCAGCTTACAGGGGTCGGGGAATTCACCCCTCCACTTT
NA TRBJ1-2 TRBV28 NA CASSLGRGMWGYTF TGTGCCAGCAGTTTAGGCAGGGGAATGTGGGGCTACACCTTC
NA TRBJ1-5 TRBV27 NA CASSWAGVHQPQHF TGTGCCAGCAGTTGGGCAGGGGTACACCAGCCCCAGCATTTT
TRBD1 TRBJ2-4 TRBV28 few CASSRQGVNIQYF TGTGCCAGCAGTAGACAGGGAGTAAACATTCAGTACTTC
TRBD2 TRBJ2-5 TRBV4-1 NA CASSPLAGGLETQYF TGCGCCAGCAGCCCATTAGCGGGGGGGCTGGAGACCCAGTACTTC
NA TRBJ1-5 TRBV7-2 NA CASSLASGVQPQHF TGTGCCAGCAGCTTAGCGTCCGGGGTTCAGCCCCAGCATTTT
TRBD2 TRBJ2-1 TRBV7-3 NA CASSLAPGLAVNEQFF TGTGCCAGCAGCTTAGCGCCGGGACTAGCGGTTAATGAGCAGTTCTTC